This T cell receptor (beta chain) derives from a study of blood T cell repertoires in COVID-19. Germline V lookup: CDR1 LGHDT, CDR2 YNNKEL (reference sequence). Deletions cut 2 bases from V and 2 bases from J, with 5 bases between. The CDR3 length is 13 residues. Here immunoSEQ multiplex PCR was the method, and the copy in TCRdb shows in-frame clones only, minus some. The sample lists roughly 210,000 clones, about 88% seen once, with approximately 1.6% in the top ten. The TCR originated in a man aged 65 to 79 with acute or convalescent COVID-19. The chain is built from TRBV3-1 (or the pseudogene TRBV3-2) and TRBJ2-3; D gene uncertain. Material for sequencing was peripheral blood. CDR3 DNA sequence: TGTGCCAGCAGCCAATTCGTCACAGATACGCAGTATTTT. It specifies CASSQFVTDTQYF.